Following are 14 T cell receptor beta chains from one sample sequenced in a study of blood T cell repertoires in COVID-19. Assay used: immunoSEQ multiplex PCR; TCRdb lists only in-frame clones, some missing. The repertoire consists of 100,000 to 150,000 clones, with roughly four fifths occurring once and the leading ten covering more than 5%. The source material was peripheral blood. These TCRs come from a man aged 55-75 years with acute or convalescent COVID-19.

This sequence joins TRBV10-3 and TRBJ1-1; TRBD1 agrees at 11 bases. In germline, CDR1 is ENHRY, CDR2 SYGVKD. The CDR3 covers 13 residues. Trimming cost V 6 bases and J 4 bases; bases outside gene matches: 1. The CDR3 here is CAIRGTGGTEAFF. The CDR3 coding sequence is TGTGCCATCAGAGGGACAGGGGGCACTGAAGCTTTCTTT.

The table lists this clone with a few counts. The rearrangement joins TRBV6-1 to TRBJ1-2; no clear D. The V end was cut by 2 bases, the J end by 4 bases, with 8 bases between. The CDR3 runs to 13 residues. Germline values: CDR1 MNHNS, CDR2 SASEGT. CDR3 in amino acids: CASSEINFYGYTF. CDR3 coding DNA: TGTGCCAGCAGTGAAATCAACTTCTATGGCTACACCTTC.

This chain joins TRBV19 and TRBJ2-7, with a tentative D call TRBD1 (5 bases). This CDR3 contains 16 residues. Deletions cut 3 bases from V and 1 base from J, with 16 bases between. CDR1 and CDR2 (germline): LNHDA, SQIVND (reference sequence). As DNA, the CDR3 is TGTGCCAGTAGTATGCTTGGGGCTCAGGGTTCCTACGAGCAGTACTTC. Translation: CASSMLGAQGSYEQYF. The whole variable domain, remainder taken from reference TRBV19 and TRBJ2-7, is DGGITQSPKYLFRKEGQNVTLSCEQNLNHDAMYWYRQDPGQGLRLIYYSQIVNDFQKGDIAEGYSVSREKKESFPLTVTSAQKNPTAFYLCASSMLGAQGSYEQYFGPGTRLTVT.

CDR3: CSAPTGNEQFF. The CDR3 DNA reads TGCAGCGCTCCCACGGGGAATGAGCAGTTCTTC. V gene TRBV29-1 combines with J gene TRBJ2-1, with a possible D match to TRBD2 (5 bases). The CDR3 spans 11 residues. Trimming took 7 bases from V and 7 from J, leaving 11 bases between them. Germline assignment: CDR1 SQVTM and CDR2 ANQGSEA.

This clone was found a few times. The chain combines TRBV30 with TRBJ2-1, with D possibly TRBD2 on 5 matching bases. Deletions cut 3 bases from V and 8 bases from J, with 11 bases between. The CDR3 is made up of 12 amino acids. Germline V gene sequence: CDR1 GTSNPN, CDR2 SVGIG (reference sequence). As DNA, the CDR3 is TGTGCCTGGAGCCAGTCCGGGGATGAGCAGTTCTTC. Amino acid sequence: CAWSQSGDEQFF.

The rearrangement uses TRBV9 and TRBJ1-4; TRBD1 is a possible D gene (5 bases). This CDR3 has 15 residues. CDR1 and CDR2 from the germline V gene are SGDLS and YYNGEE. V was cut by 4 bases and J by 2 bases, with 12 bases left in between. The CDR3 region is CASSQGELTNEKLFF. The CDR3 DNA sequence: TGTGCCAGCAGCCAGGGTGAACTGACTAATGAAAAACTGTTTTTT.

J is TRBJ2-1 and V is TRBV24-1; 8 bases match TRBD1. V lost 9 bases and J lost 5; bases outside the gene matches: 14. This CDR3 is built from 16 residues. CDR1 is KGHDR, CDR2 SFDVKD, per germline. CDR3 nucleotide sequence: TGTGCCACCCGCGGCTTGGGGAGGACAGGGAACAATGAGCAGTTCTTC. Its translation: CATRGLGRTGNNEQFF.

The V and J genes are TRBV24-1 and TRBJ1-5, with 9 bases matching TRBD1. The J segment lost 13 bases and the V segment lost 0 bases, leaving 3 bases of the junction unmatched. Per the germline V gene, CDR1 is KGHDR and CDR2 is SFDVKD. The CDR3 is 13 residues long. The DNA of the CDR3 is TGTGCCACCAGTGATTTGCCCGGACAGGGGCAGCATTTT. As protein: CATSDLPGQGQHF.

Of note for this clone: Other DNA sequences within the sample encode an identical CDR3. This chain connects TRBV27 to TRBJ2-7; 12 bases line up with TRBD2. The CDR3 is 15 amino acids. Germline V gives CDR1 MNHEY, CDR2 SMNVEV (reference sequence). V lost 6 bases, J lost 3 bases, and 6 bases stayed unmatched. The CDR3 is CASSETSGSRYEQYF. For the CDR3, the DNA is TGTGCCAGCAGCGAGACTAGCGGGAGCCGCTACGAGCAGTACTTC.

In its sample, this clone was seen once. V usage is TRBV2 and J usage is TRBJ1-1; D possibly corresponds to TRBD1 (6 bases). The CDR3 is 14 residues long. Germline CDR1 reads SNHLY; CDR2 reads FYNNEI. Trimming took 4 bases from V and 1 from J, leaving 10 bases between them. The CDR3 DNA follows: TGTGCCAGCAGTGTAGGGGGACAGAACACTGAAGCTTTCTTT. Protein product: CASSVGGQNTEAFF. Complete variable domain (other parts from reference TRBV2 and TRBJ1-1): EPEVTQTPSHQVTQMGQEVILRCVPISNHLYFYWYRQILGQKVEFLVSFYNNEISEKSEIFDDQFSVERPDGSNFTLKIRSTKLEDSAMYFCASSVGGQNTEAFFGQGTRLTVV.

This rearrangement joins TRBV29-1 to TRBJ1-2; TRBD1 agrees at 8 bases. V lost 7 bases, J lost 1 base, and 5 bases stayed unmatched. The CDR3 consists of 13 residues. In germline, CDR1 is SQVTM, CDR2 ANQGSEA. The CDR3 DNA sequence: TGCAGCGCGGACAGGGAGTTTAACTATGGCTACACCTTC. This gives the protein CSADREFNYGYTF.

The V call is TRBV7-9, the J call TRBJ1-1; 7 nucleotides agree with TRBD1. V lost 1 base and J lost 1; bases outside the gene matches: 3. Per germline, CDR1 SEHNR and CDR2 FQNEAQ (reference sequence). This CDR3 region has 15 residues. CDR3 sequence (DNA): TGTGCCAGCAGCTTAGAGGGACAGAGGAACACTGAAGCTTTCTTT. It encodes CASSLEGQRNTEAFF.

The chain recombines TRBV5-8 with TRBJ2-6; D possibly corresponds to TRBD2 (6 bases). The CDR3 totals 16 residues. CDR1 is SGHTS, CDR2 YDEGEE, per germline. The V and J ends lost 7 bases and 1 base respectively, with 15 bases between them. CDR3 residues: CASARRGLSGANVLTF. The CDR3 DNA is TGTGCCAGCGCGAGAAGGGGACTGTCTGGGGCCAACGTCCTGACTTTC.

This chain uses TRBV28 with TRBJ1-1; the match to TRBD1 covers 7 bases. The CDR3 is made up of 15 amino acids. Germline assignment: CDR1 MDHEN and CDR2 SYDVKM. With V trimmed by 2 bases and J by 6 bases, 9 bases remained unmatched. For the CDR3, the DNA is TGTGCCAGCAGTTTAAGACTACCAAGGGGGCCTGAAGCTTTCTTT. It translates to CASSLRLPRGPEAFF. The whole variable domain, remainder taken from reference TRBV28 and TRBJ1-1, is DVKVTQSSRYLVKRTGEKVFLECVQDMDHENMFWYRQDPGLGLRLIYFSYDVKMKEKGDIPEGYSVSREKKERFSLILESASTNQTSMYLCASSLRLPRGPEAFFGQGTRLTVV.